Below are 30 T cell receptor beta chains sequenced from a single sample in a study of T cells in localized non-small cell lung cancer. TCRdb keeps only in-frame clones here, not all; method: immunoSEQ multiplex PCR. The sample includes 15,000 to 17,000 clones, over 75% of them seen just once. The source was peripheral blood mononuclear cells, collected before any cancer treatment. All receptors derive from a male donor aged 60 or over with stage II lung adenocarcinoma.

The DNA of the CDR3 is TGTGCCAGCAGCCAACTAGACAGGGGTGCTGGAAACACCATATATTTT. Translation: CASSQLDRGAGNTIYF. V gene TRBV4-2 combines with J gene TRBJ1-3, with 8 nucleotides matching TRBD1. After removal of 2 bases from V and 2 bases from J, the junction contained 5 bases not matched to a gene. Germline lookup yields CDR1 LGHNA and CDR2 YNFKEQ. The CDR3 sequence is 16 residues long.

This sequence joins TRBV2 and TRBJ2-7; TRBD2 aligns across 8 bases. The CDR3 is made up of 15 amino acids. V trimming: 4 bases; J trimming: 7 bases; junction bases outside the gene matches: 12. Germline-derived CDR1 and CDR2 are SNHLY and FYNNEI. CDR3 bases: TGTGCCAGCAGTGCCGCGCGGGAGGCCATTTATGAGCAGTACTTC. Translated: CASSAAREAIYEQYF.

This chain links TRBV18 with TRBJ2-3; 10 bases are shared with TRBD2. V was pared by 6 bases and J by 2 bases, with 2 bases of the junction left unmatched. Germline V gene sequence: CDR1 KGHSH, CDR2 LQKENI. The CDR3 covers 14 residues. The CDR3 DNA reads TGTGCCAGCTCGCTAGCGGGAGACACAGATACGCAGTATTTT. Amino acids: CASSLAGDTDTQYF. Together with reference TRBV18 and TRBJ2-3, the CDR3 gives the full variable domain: NAGVMQNPRHLVRRRGQEARLRCSPMKGHSHVYWYRQLPEEGLKFMVYLQKENIIDESGMPKERFSAEFPKEGPSILRIQQVVRGDSAAYFCASSLAGDTDTQYFGPGTRLTVL.

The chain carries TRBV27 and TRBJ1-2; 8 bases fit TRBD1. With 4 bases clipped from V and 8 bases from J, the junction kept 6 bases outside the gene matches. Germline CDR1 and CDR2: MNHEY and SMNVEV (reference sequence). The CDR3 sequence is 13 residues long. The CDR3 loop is CASSSGGYWGYTF. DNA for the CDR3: TGTGCCAGCAGTTCAGGGGGCTATTGGGGCTACACCTTC.

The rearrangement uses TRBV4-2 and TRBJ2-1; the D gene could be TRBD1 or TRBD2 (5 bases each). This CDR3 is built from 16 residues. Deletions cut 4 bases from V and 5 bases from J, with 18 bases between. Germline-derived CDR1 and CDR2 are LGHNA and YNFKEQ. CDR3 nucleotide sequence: TGTGCCAGCAGCCTCCCGATGGGACCTCTGAACAATGAGCAGTTCTTC. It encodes CASSLPMGPLNNEQFF.

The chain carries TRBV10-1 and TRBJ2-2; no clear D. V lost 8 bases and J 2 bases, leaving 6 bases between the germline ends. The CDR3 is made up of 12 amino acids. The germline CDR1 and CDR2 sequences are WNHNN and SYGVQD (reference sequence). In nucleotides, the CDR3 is TGCGCCAGCGGGGTAAACACCGGGGAGCTGTTTTTT. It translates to CASGVNTGELFF.

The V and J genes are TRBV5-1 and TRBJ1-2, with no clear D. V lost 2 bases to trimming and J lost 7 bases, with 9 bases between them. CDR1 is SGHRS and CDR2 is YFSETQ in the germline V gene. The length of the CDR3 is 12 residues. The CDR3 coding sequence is TGCGCCAGCAGCTTAAGCTATAGTGGCTACACCTTC. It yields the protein CASSLSYSGYTF.

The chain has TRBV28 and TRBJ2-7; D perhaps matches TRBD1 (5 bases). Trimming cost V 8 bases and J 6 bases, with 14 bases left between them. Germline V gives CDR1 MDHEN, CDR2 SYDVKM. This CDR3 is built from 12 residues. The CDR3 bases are TGTGCCAGCGTAACTCCCCAGGGCGAGCAGTACTTC. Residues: CASVTPQGEQYF.

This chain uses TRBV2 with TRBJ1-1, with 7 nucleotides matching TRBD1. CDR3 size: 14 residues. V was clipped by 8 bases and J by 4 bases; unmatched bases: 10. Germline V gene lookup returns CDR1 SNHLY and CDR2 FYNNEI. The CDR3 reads CASRVRQGGTEAFF. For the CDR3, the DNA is TGTGCCAGCCGAGTCCGACAGGGAGGCACTGAAGCTTTCTTT. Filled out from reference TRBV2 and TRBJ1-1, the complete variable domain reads EPEVTQTPSHQVTQMGQEVILRCVPISNHLYFYWYRQILGQKVEFLVSFYNNEISEKSEIFDDQFSVERPDGSNFTLKIRSTKLEDSAMYFCASRVRQGGTEAFFGQGTRLTVV.

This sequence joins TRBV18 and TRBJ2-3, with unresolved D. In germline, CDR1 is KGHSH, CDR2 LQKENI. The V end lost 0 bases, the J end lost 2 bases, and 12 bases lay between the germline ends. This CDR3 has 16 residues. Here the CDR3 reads CASSPPRQLLTDTQYF. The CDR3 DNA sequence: TGTGCCAGCTCACCACCAAGGCAGCTTCTCACAGATACGCAGTATTTT.

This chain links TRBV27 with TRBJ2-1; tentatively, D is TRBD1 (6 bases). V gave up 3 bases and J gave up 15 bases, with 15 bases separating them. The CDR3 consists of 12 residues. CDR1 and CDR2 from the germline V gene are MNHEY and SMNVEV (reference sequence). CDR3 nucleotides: TGTGCCAGCAGTTTTAGTACAGGGATGCCGTTCTTC. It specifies CASSFSTGMPFF.

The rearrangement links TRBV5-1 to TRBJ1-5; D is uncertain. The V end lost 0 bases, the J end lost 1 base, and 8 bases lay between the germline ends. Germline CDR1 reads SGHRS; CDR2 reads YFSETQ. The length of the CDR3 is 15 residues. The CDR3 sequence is CASSLVGGSNQPQHF. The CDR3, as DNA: TGCGCCAGCAGCTTGGTGGGCGGGAGCAATCAGCCCCAGCATTTT.

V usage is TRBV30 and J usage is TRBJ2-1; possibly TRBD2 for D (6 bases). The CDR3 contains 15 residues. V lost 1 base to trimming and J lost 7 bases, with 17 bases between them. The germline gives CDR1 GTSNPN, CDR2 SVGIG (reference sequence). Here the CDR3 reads CAWSGDGSVYNEQFF. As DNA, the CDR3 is TGTGCCTGGAGTGGCGACGGGAGCGTGTATAATGAGCAGTTCTTC.

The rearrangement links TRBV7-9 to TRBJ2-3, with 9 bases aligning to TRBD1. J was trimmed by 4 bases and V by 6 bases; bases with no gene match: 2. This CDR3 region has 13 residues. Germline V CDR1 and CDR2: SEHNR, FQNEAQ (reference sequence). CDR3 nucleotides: TGTGCCAGCAGGACAGGGGGGCCAGATACGCAGTATTTT. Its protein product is CASRTGGPDTQYF.

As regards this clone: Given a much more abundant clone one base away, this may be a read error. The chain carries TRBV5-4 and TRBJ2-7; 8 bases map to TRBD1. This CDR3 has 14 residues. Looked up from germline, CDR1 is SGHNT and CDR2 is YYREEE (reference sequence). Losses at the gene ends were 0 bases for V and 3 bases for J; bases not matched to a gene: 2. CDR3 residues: CASSLGTGLYEQYF. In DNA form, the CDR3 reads TGTGCCAGCAGCTTGGGGACAGGGCTCTACGAGCAGTACTTC.

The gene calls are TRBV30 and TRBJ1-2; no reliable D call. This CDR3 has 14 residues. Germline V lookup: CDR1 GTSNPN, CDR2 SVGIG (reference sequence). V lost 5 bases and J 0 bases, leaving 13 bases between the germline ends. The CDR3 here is CAWRQASSNYGYTF. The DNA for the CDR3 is TGTGCCTGGCGGCAGGCCAGTTCTAACTATGGCTACACCTTC.

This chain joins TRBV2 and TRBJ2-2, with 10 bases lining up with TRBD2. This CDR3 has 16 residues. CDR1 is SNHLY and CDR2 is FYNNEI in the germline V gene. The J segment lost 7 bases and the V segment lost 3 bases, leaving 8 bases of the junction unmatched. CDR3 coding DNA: TGTGCCAGCAGTGAGGGGCTAGCGGGAGTAAGCGGGGAGCTGTTTTTT. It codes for CASSEGLAGVSGELFF. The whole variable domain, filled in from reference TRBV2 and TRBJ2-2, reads EPEVTQTPSHQVTQMGQEVILRCVPISNHLYFYWYRQILGQKVEFLVSFYNNEISEKSEIFDDQFSVERPDGSNFTLKIRSTKLEDSAMYFCASSEGLAGVSGELFFGEGSRLTVL.

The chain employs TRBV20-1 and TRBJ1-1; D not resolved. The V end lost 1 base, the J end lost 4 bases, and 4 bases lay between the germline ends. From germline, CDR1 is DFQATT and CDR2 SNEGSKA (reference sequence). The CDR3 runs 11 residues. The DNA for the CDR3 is TGCAGTGCTAGAGGGCCCACTGAAGCTTTCTTT. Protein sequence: CSARGPTEAFF.

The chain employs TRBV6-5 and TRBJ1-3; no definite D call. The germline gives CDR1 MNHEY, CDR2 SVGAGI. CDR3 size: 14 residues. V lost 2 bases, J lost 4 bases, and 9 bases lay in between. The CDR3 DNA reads TGTGCCAGCAGTTACGAGGGTCGCGGAAACACCATATATTTT. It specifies CASSYEGRGNTIYF.

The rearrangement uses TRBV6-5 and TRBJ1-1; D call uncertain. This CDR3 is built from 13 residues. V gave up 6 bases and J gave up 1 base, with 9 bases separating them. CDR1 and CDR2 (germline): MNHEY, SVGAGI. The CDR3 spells CASSLVTNTEAFF. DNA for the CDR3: TGTGCCAGCAGCTTAGTAACGAACACTGAAGCTTTCTTT.

The CDR3 DNA reads as TGTGCCAGCAGCTGGACAGTGGGCAATGAGCAGTTCTTC. Its protein product is CASSWTVGNEQFF. The V gene is TRBV16, the J gene TRBJ2-1, with TRBD1 as a possible D gene (6 bases). Germline CDR1 is KGHSY and CDR2 is FQNENV. The CDR3 runs 13 residues. Trimming shortened V by 5 bases and J by 6 bases, and 11 bases separated the two germline ends. Based on the CDR3 plus reference TRBV16 and TRBJ2-1, the full variable domain is GEEVAQTPKHLVRGEGQKAKLYCAPIKGHSYVFWYQQVLKNEFKFLISFQNENVFDETGMPKERFSAKCLPNSPCSLEIQATKLEDSAVYFCASSWTVGNEQFFGPGTRLTVL.

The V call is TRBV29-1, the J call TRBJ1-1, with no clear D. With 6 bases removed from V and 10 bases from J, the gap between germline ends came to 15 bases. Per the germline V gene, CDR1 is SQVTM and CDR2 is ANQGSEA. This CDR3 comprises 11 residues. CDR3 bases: TGCAGCGTCCTATCAGGTTTAGGAGCTTTCTTT. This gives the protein CSVLSGLGAFF.

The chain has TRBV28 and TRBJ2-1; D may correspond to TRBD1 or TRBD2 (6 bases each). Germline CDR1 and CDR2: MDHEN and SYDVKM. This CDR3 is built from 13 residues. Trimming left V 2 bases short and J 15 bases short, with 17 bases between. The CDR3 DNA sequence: TGTGCCAGCAGTTTACCCCTCGGGGGCGTCGGGTTCTTC. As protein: CASSLPLGGVGFF.

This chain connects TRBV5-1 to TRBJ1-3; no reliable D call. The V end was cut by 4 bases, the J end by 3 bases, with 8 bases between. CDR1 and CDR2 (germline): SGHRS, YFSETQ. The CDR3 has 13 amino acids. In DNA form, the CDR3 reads TGCGCCAGCAGCCCCCGAGGTGGAAACACCATATATTTT. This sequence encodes CASSPRGGNTIYF.

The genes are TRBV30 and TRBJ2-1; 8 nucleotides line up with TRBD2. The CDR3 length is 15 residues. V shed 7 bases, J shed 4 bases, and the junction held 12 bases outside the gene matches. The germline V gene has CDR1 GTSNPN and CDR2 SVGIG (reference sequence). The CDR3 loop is CASLVRASGYNEQFF. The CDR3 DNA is TGTGCCTCTTTAGTCAGGGCTAGCGGGTACAATGAGCAGTTCTTC.

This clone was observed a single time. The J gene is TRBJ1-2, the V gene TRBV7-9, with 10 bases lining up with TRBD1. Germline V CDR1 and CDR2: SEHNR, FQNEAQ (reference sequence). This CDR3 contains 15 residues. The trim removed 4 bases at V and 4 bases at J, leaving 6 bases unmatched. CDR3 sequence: CASSSLTGGPYGYTF. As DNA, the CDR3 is TGTGCCAGCAGCTCCCTGACAGGGGGCCCCTATGGCTACACCTTC.

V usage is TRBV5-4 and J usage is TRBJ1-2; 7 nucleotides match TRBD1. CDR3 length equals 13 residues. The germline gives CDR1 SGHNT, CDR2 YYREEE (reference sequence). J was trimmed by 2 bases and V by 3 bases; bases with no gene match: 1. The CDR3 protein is CASSWGQNYGYTF. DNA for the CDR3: TGTGCCAGCAGCTGGGGACAGAACTATGGCTACACCTTC. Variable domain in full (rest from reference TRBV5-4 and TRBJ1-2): ETGVTQSPTHLIKTRGQQVTLRCSSQSGHNTVSWYQQALGQGPQFIFQYYREEENGRGNFPPRFSGLQFPNYSSELNVNALELDDSALYLCASSWGQNYGYTFGSGTRLTVV.

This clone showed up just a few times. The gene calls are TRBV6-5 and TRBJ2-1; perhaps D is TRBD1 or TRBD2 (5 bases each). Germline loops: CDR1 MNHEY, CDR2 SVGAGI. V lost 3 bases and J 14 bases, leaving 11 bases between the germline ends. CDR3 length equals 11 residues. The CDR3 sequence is CASSYPGREFF. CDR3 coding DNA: TGTGCCAGCAGTTATCCGGGACGGGAGTTCTTC.

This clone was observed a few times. DNA of the CDR3: TGCGCCAGCAGCTTGACATCCGTTTGGGGTGAGCAGTTCTTC. It encodes CASSLTSVWGEQFF. The chain has TRBV5-1 and TRBJ2-1; D gene unclear. The V and J ends lost 1 base and 9 bases respectively, with 14 bases between them. Germline CDR1 is SGHRS and CDR2 is YFSETQ. The CDR3 loop spans 14 amino acids. The complete variable domain, with remaining parts taken from reference TRBV5-1 and TRBJ2-1, reads KAGVTQTPRYLIKTRGQQVTLSCSPISGHRSVSWYQQTPGQGLQFLFEYFSETQRNKGNFPGRFSGRQFSNSRSEMNVSTLELGDSALYLCASSLTSVWGEQFFGPGTRLTVL.

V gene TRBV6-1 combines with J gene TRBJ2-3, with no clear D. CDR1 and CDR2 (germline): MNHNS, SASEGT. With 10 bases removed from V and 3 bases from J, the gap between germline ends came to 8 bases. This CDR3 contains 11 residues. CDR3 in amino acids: CATRRTDTQYF. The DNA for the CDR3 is TGTGCCACCCGCCGTACAGATACGCAGTATTTT.